Sequencing of this TCR beta chain was carried out in a study of blood T cell repertoires in COVID-19. On the study more broadly: The study drew acute and convalescent COVID-19 samples from the United States, Italy and Spain. From T cells, B-cell-depleted T cells, or PBMCs came the material, which was cDNA or gDNA.

Original processing methods: From reference gene primer amplification, estimates of nucleated cell counts were derived. The assay was immunoSEQ multiplex PCR, and TCRdb's table has in-frame clones only and misses some. The D gene and trimming were derived from the DNA, and the V and J assignments and clone size from that table. Of under 250,000 clones in the sample, about 85% were seen once. Germline lookup yields CDR1 SGHRS and CDR2 YFSETQ. The CDR3 has 15 residues. Unmatched junction bases numbered 9, after V lost 4 bases and J lost 5 bases. This rearrangement joins TRBV5-1 to TRBJ2-7; 10 bases align to TRBD2. This sequence was found in a man aged 40-50 years with acute or convalescent COVID-19. The sequenced material came from peripheral blood. CDR3 in amino acids: CASSRASGGVNEQYF. CDR3 in DNA: TGCGCCAGCAGCCGGGCTAGCGGGGGAGTCAACGAGCAGTACTTC.